The 29 T cell receptor beta chains reported below all come from one sample, sequenced in a study of blood T cell repertoires in COVID-19. Measured with immunoSEQ multiplex PCR; TCRdb has only the in-frame clones, and not every one. The table has about 83,000 clones, 86% seen once. Material for sequencing was peripheral blood. All receptors derive from a man aged 50 or older with active COVID-19.

This clone occurred a few times. This chain joins TRBV27 and TRBJ2-1, with 7 positions matching TRBD1. Germline CDR1 MNHEY, CDR2 SMNVEV (reference sequence). With V trimmed by 3 bases and J by 5 bases, 7 bases remained unmatched. This CDR3 comprises 15 residues. CDR3 amino acids: CASSLRGPGDNEQFF. The CDR3 region has the DNA TGTGCCAGCAGTTTGAGGGGGCCCGGGGACAATGAGCAGTTCTTC.

The CDR3 sequence is CASSLFGQGSNNEQFF. CDR3 nucleotides: TGTGCCAGCAGTTTATTCGGACAGGGGTCCAACAATGAGCAGTTCTTC. V gene TRBV28 combines with J gene TRBJ2-1, with 9 bases fitting TRBD1. The CDR3 contains 16 residues. Germline trimming cut 1 base from V and 5 bases from J; bases unmatched to any gene: 6. The germline CDR1 and CDR2 sequences are MDHEN and SYDVKM.

The J gene is TRBJ2-7, the V gene TRBV27, with TRBD1 identical over 9 bases. Germline-derived CDR1 and CDR2 are MNHEY and SMNVEV (reference sequence). CDR3 size: 12 residues. V gave up 8 bases and J gave up 5 bases; unmatched junction bases: 4. This chain's CDR3 is CASGRDRDEQYF. The CDR3 DNA reads as TGTGCCAGCGGCCGGGACAGGGACGAGCAGTACTTC.

V gene TRBV19 combines with J gene TRBJ1-2, with D uncertain. V lost 2 bases and J lost 0, with 13 bases in between. CDR1 LNHDA and CDR2 SQIVND come from the germline V gene (reference sequence). The CDR3 covers 16 residues. The CDR3 coding sequence is TGTGCCAGTAGTATAAAGCAGGTTTCATCTAACTATGGCTACACCTTC. Translating it yields CASSIKQVSSNYGYTF. The whole variable domain, remainder taken from reference TRBV19 and TRBJ1-2, is DGGITQSPKYLFRKEGQNVTLSCEQNLNHDAMYWYRQDPGQGLRLIYYSQIVNDFQKGDIAEGYSVSREKKESFPLTVTSAQKNPTAFYLCASSIKQVSSNYGYTFGSGTRLTVV.

V is TRBV25-1 and J is TRBJ1-2; D gene ambiguous. The length of the CDR3 is 12 residues. The germline V gene encodes CDR1 MGHDK and CDR2 SYGVNS. Trimming left V 2 bases short and J 8 bases short, with 9 bases between. CDR3 protein: CASSELSGGYTF. The CDR3 DNA sequence: TGTGCCAGCAGTGAACTAAGCGGCGGCTACACCTTC.

The chain has TRBV30 and TRBJ1-1; D unresolved. This CDR3 has 10 amino acids. V was clipped by 2 bases and J by 9 bases, with 7 bases between them. Germline CDR1 and CDR2: GTSNPN and SVGIG (reference sequence). The CDR3 here is CAWSIEKAFF. The CDR3 DNA is TGTGCCTGGAGTATTGAGAAAGCTTTCTTT.

The chain carries TRBV5-1 and TRBJ2-7; D perhaps matches TRBD1 (6 bases). Germline V lookup: CDR1 SGHRS, CDR2 YFSETQ. Trimming took 4 bases from V and 5 from J, leaving 13 bases between them. The CDR3 sequence is 13 residues long. In nucleotides, the CDR3 is TGCGCCAGCAGCCTACAGGGTAGTCACGAGCAGTACTTC. Translated, it gives CASSLQGSHEQYF.

The gene calls are TRBV7-3 and TRBJ1-1, with unresolved D. Trimming removed 4 bases from V and 2 bases from J, with 11 bases in between. The germline gives CDR1 SGHTA, CDR2 FQGTGA. This CDR3 has 14 residues. In nucleotides, the CDR3 is TGTGCCAGCAGCTCCGCGAGTAGTAACACTGAAGCTTTCTTT. It codes for CASSSASSNTEAFF.

This chain joins TRBV7-3 and TRBJ1-2; 7 positions match TRBD1. There are 14 residues in the CDR3. V lost 5 bases and J lost 2; bases outside the gene matches: 5. The germline gives CDR1 SGHTA, CDR2 FQGTGA. The CDR3 DNA reads TGTGCCAGCAGCGCCAAGACAGGGAACTATGGCTACACCTTC. Protein sequence: CASSAKTGNYGYTF.

The chain uses TRBV28 and TRBJ2-1; weak D call: TRBD1 (5 bases). The germline CDR1 and CDR2 sequences are MDHEN and SYDVKM. This CDR3 has 12 residues. Between the trimmed V and J ends, which lost 5 bases and 8 bases, there was a span of 10 bases. CDR3 nucleotide sequence: TGTGCCAGCAGTGCCCAGGGCGATGAGCAGTTCTTC. Its translation: CASSAQGDEQFF.

This chain uses TRBV7-2 with TRBJ1-2; 7 positions agree with TRBD1. Germline V gives CDR1 SGHTA, CDR2 FQGNSA. V trimming: 3 bases; J trimming: 5 bases; junction bases outside the gene matches: 15. The CDR3 is made up of 17 amino acids. The CDR3 DNA follows: TGTGCCAGCAGCTTTAGACAGGGAAAGGGCTTGGGGTATGGCTACACCTTC. Protein product: CASSFRQGKGLGYGYTF.

The chain employs TRBV7-9 and TRBJ2-5; 12 bases match TRBD1. CDR1 and CDR2 (germline): SEHNR, FQNEAQ (reference sequence). This CDR3 contains 15 residues. V lost 7 bases to trimming and J lost 7 bases; unmatched junction nucleotides: 10. Here the CDR3 reads CASKTGTGGEVTQYF. CDR3 sequence (DNA): TGTGCCAGCAAGACAGGGACAGGGGGCGAGGTGACCCAGTACTTC.

The J gene is TRBJ2-5, the V gene TRBV10-3; D is possibly TRBD1 (6 bases). This CDR3 spans 13 amino acids. CDR1 is ENHRY, CDR2 SYGVKD, per germline. V lost 5 bases and J lost 5, with 12 bases in between. The CDR3 coding sequence is TGTGCCATCAGTCAACAGGGCTGGGAGACCCAGTACTTC. Translating gives CAISQQGWETQYF.

The chain has TRBV18 and TRBJ1-5, with TRBD1 matching 8 bases. The trim removed 3 bases at V and 6 bases at J, leaving 7 bases unmatched. The CDR3 runs 15 residues. Germline V CDR1 and CDR2: KGHSH, LQKENI. CDR3 bases: TGTGCCAGCTCACCGGGGACAGGTGTTTTTCAGCCCCAGCATTTT. It yields the protein CASSPGTGVFQPQHF.

The chain recombines TRBV18 with TRBJ2-7; possible D gene TRBD1, 6 bases. Germline V gene lookup returns CDR1 KGHSH and CDR2 LQKENI. The V end was cut by 2 bases, the J end by 2 bases, with 7 bases between. This CDR3 spans 13 amino acids. The CDR3 region is CASSPGQPYEQYF. In DNA form, the CDR3 reads TGTGCCAGCTCACCAGGACAGCCCTACGAGCAGTACTTC.

The chain carries TRBV28 and TRBJ2-3, with TRBD2 matching 7 bases. With V trimmed by 10 bases and J by 2 bases, 6 bases remained unmatched. Germline CDR1 and CDR2: MDHEN and SYDVKM. This CDR3 comprises 13 residues. The CDR3 loop is CATRGDFTDTQYF. CDR3 nucleotides: TGTGCCACCCGGGGGGATTTCACAGATACGCAGTATTTT.

The chain couples TRBV2 to TRBJ2-1; TRBD1 matches at 7 bases. V lost 1 base, J lost 8 bases, and 8 bases stayed unmatched. The CDR3 length is 15 residues. Germline lookup yields CDR1 SNHLY and CDR2 FYNNEI. In DNA, the CDR3 is TGTGCCAGCAGTGAAGGCTTAACAGGGGTAGATGAGCAGTTCTTC. Amino acids: CASSEGLTGVDEQFF.

This chain links TRBV7-8 with TRBJ2-7, with no clear D. The V end lost 3 bases, the J end lost 0 bases, and 6 bases lay between the germline ends. The V gene's germline CDR1 is SGHVS and CDR2 FQNEAQ. The CDR3 contains 13 residues. The DNA of the CDR3 is TGTGCCAGCAGCTTCCGGAGCTCCTACGAGCAGTACTTC. It specifies CASSFRSSYEQYF.

This clone was observed a single time. The rearrangement uses TRBV2 and TRBJ1-3, with 9 bases identical to TRBD1. V lost 6 bases, J lost 2 bases, and 5 bases stayed unmatched. The CDR3 contains 15 residues. The germline CDR1 and CDR2 sequences are SNHLY and FYNNEI. As DNA, the CDR3 is TGTGCCAGCAGGGACAGGGGCCCACCTGGAAACACCATATATTTT. It specifies CASRDRGPPGNTIYF.

V usage is TRBV7-2 and J usage is TRBJ1-5, with TRBD1 as a possible D gene (6 bases). CDR1 and CDR2 from the germline V gene are SGHTA and FQGNSA. V was pared by 1 base and J by 4 bases, with 11 bases between. CDR3 size: 15 residues. The CDR3 is CASSLGDTGNQPQHF. The CDR3 DNA follows: TGTGCCAGCAGCTTAGGTGATACAGGGAATCAGCCCCAGCATTTT. The entire variable domain, with the rest obtained from reference TRBV7-2 and TRBJ1-5, is as follows: GAGVSQSPSNKVTEKGKDVELRCDPISGHTALYWYRQSLGQGLEFLIYFQGNSAPDKSGLPSDRFSAERTGGSVSTLTIQRTQQEDSAVYLCASSLGDTGNQPQHFGDGTRLSIL.

V and J are TRBV6-6 and TRBJ2-1; weak D call: TRBD1 (5 bases). Looked up from germline, CDR1 is MNHNY and CDR2 is SVGAGI (reference sequence). This CDR3 comprises 15 residues. The ends were cut back, 2 bases at V and 2 bases at J, with 10 bases in the middle. CDR3 nucleotide sequence: TGTGCCAGCAGTTACGGGGCGGCCGCCTACAATGAGCAGTTCTTC. Residues: CASSYGAAAYNEQFF.

The chain couples TRBV4-3 to TRBJ1-5; 9 positions agree with TRBD1. The J segment lost 3 bases and the V segment lost 2 bases, leaving 8 bases of the junction unmatched. CDR1 and CDR2 (germline): LGHNA, YSLEER. The CDR3 covers 17 residues. CDR3 nucleotides: TGCGCCAGCAGCCAAAATATACAGGGGGCGGACAATCAGCCCCAGCATTTT. Its protein product is CASSQNIQGADNQPQHF.

The chain's CDR3 is CASSIDSHLGRATEAFF. The CDR3, as DNA: TGTGCCAGTAGTATAGATTCCCATCTTGGGCGGGCCACTGAAGCTTTCTTT. The chain recombines TRBV19 with TRBJ1-1; the D is unclear. Germline assignment: CDR1 LNHDA and CDR2 SQIVND (reference sequence). Trimming took 0 bases from V and 4 from J, leaving 18 bases between them. CDR3 length: 17 amino acids.

The chain employs TRBV11-3 and TRBJ1-1; 8 bases match TRBD1. Germline values: CDR1 SGHNT, CDR2 YENEEA. V lost 0 bases and J lost 5; bases outside the gene matches: 5. The CDR3 has 15 amino acids. The CDR3 reads CASSLDGQGGTEAFF. CDR3 in DNA: TGTGCCAGCAGCTTAGATGGACAGGGTGGTACTGAAGCTTTCTTT. Full variable domain (rest looked up from reference TRBV11-3 and TRBJ1-1): EAGVVQSPRYKIIEKKQPVAFWCNPISGHNTLYWYLQNLGQGPELLIRYENEEAVDDSQLPKDRFSAERLKGVDSTLKIQPAELGDSAVYLCASSLDGQGGTEAFFGQGTRLTVV.

This sequence joins TRBV20-1 and TRBJ1-1, with D unclear. The germline gives CDR1 DFQATT, CDR2 SNEGSKA (reference sequence). The CDR3 has 11 amino acids. V lost 6 bases, J lost 9 bases, and 14 bases lay in between. CDR3 region: CSAGSGGKAFF. The CDR3 DNA reads as TGCAGTGCCGGATCGGGAGGGAAAGCTTTCTTT.

The V call is TRBV7-2, the J call TRBJ2-7; D may be TRBD2 (6 bases). V was shortened by 2 bases and J by 3 bases, with 11 bases between the two germline ends. The CDR3 has 14 residues. Looked up from germline, CDR1 is SGHTA and CDR2 is FQGNSA. The CDR3 loop reads CASSLTGVVYEQYF. The CDR3 coding sequence is TGTGCCAGCAGCTTAACGGGAGTGGTCTACGAGCAGTACTTC.

This chain uses TRBV28 with TRBJ1-6; D may be TRBD1 (6 bases). This CDR3 has 17 amino acids. CDR1 MDHEN and CDR2 SYDVKM come from the germline V gene. V was clipped by 2 bases and J by 3 bases, with 14 bases between them. In DNA form, the CDR3 reads TGTGCCAGCAGTTTACGGGCCCCACAGGGCTATAATTCACCCCTCCACTTT. It translates to CASSLRAPQGYNSPLHF. Using reference TRBV28 and TRBJ1-6 for the parts outside the CDR3, the full variable domain is DVKVTQSSRYLVKRTGEKVFLECVQDMDHENMFWYRQDPGLGLRLIYFSYDVKMKEKGDIPEGYSVSREKKERFSLILESASTNQTSMYLCASSLRAPQGYNSPLHFGNGTRLTVT.

This clone was counted once. The rearrangement joins TRBV10-3 to TRBJ2-3; 7 nucleotides align to TRBD1. This CDR3 contains 15 residues. Per germline, CDR1 ENHRY and CDR2 SYGVKD. Unmatched junction bases numbered 4, after V lost 4 bases and J lost 0 bases. The CDR3 nucleotides read TGTGCCATCAGTGGGGACAGAGATAGCACAGATACGCAGTATTTT. It is translated as CAISGDRDSTDTQYF.

This clone occurred a few times. V and J are TRBV4-2 and TRBJ2-2, with a tentative D call TRBD1 (6 bases). Germline CDR1 reads LGHNA; CDR2 reads YNFKEQ. V was shortened by 0 bases and J by 6 bases, with 11 bases between the two germline ends. This CDR3 has 15 residues. In DNA form, the CDR3 reads TGTGCCAGCAGCCAAGAGAGGGGGTCGGCCGGGGAGCTGTTTTTT. Its translation: CASSQERGSAGELFF.